The next 22 T cell receptor beta chains were all read from a single sample in a study of response to subunit inactivated influenza vaccine. TCRdb reprocessed the RT-PCR reads with MiXCR, giving one entry per CDR3 protein. The sample carries about 530,000 distinct CDR3 sequences, roughly 10% recorded once. Here the sequenced sample was PBMCs from blood, taken on the day of vaccination. The receptors shown here come from a middle-aged man who received an inactivated influenza vaccine.

This clonotype was recorded many times. This chain uses TRBV10-3 with TRBJ1-6; 7 bases agree with TRBD1. V gave up 4 bases and J gave up 5 bases; unmatched junction bases: 2. Germline CDR1 reads ENHRY; CDR2 reads SYGVKD. CDR3 length: 14 amino acids. CDR3 protein: CAISAGTDNSPLHF. In DNA form, the CDR3 reads TGTGCCATCAGTGCCGGGACAGATAATTCACCCCTCCACTTT.

This clonotype was detected ten times or more. The genes are TRBV6-5 and TRBJ2-3, with D maybe TRBD1 (5 bases). The CDR3 spans 15 residues. Trimming shortened V by 4 bases and J by 1 base, and 12 bases separated the two germline ends. The germline gives CDR1 MNHEY, CDR2 SVGAGI. The CDR3 here is CASSSQGFGTDTQYF. The CDR3 DNA reads TGTGCCAGCAGTTCGCAGGGCTTTGGCACAGATACGCAGTATTTT.

This clonotype turned up a few times. The chain links TRBV12-3 or TRBV12-4 to TRBJ2-3; 8 bases fit TRBD1. The V gene end was trimmed by 5 bases and the J gene end by 0 bases; junction bases not matched to a gene: 19. The CDR3 consists of 20 residues. The DNA of the CDR3 is TGTGCCAGCAGTACGCAAAGTCAGAGCCGGGACAGGAGAAGCACAGATACGCAGTATTTT. Its translation: CASSTQSQSRDRRSTDTQYF.

The chain uses TRBV10-3 and TRBJ1-2; D not resolved. Trimming pared 9 bases from V and 8 bases from J, leaving 19 bases between. CDR3 size: 13 residues. Germline V gene data show CDR1 as ENHRY and CDR2 as SYGVKD. The CDR3 coding sequence is TGTGCCATGGGCCCCGGGATAATCTGCGGCTACACCTTC. Residues: CAMGPGIICGYTF.

This clonotype was recorded at least ten times. The chain couples TRBV7-9 to TRBJ2-7; 9 bases match TRBD2. The CDR3 totals 17 residues. CDR1 is SEHNR and CDR2 is FQNEAQ in the germline V gene (reference sequence). Losses at the gene ends were 0 bases for V and 0 bases for J; bases not matched to a gene: 6. CDR3: CASSLARSSGGSYEQYF. The CDR3, as DNA: TGTGCCAGCAGCTTAGCGCGTAGTAGCGGGGGCTCCTACGAGCAGTACTTC.

This clonotype was seen only a few times. The chain is built from TRBV27 and TRBJ2-7; D is perhaps TRBD2 (6 bases). V lost 4 bases, J lost 7 bases, and 17 bases lay in between. Germline loops: CDR1 MNHEY, CDR2 SMNVEV (reference sequence). The CDR3 runs 14 residues. DNA for the CDR3: TGTGCCAGCAGTTCAGGAGGCGGGATGGTTGAGCAGTACTTC. This gives the protein CASSSGGGMVEQYF.

V gene TRBV7-9 combines with J gene TRBJ2-5; D is possibly TRBD1 (6 bases). V was trimmed by 5 bases and J by 0 bases, leaving 16 bases between them. Looked up from germline, CDR1 is SEHNR and CDR2 is FQNEAQ (reference sequence). This CDR3 is built from 16 residues. The CDR3 sequence: CASSGTWTANQETQYF. The CDR3 nucleotides are TGTGCCAGCAGCGGAACCTGGACAGCAAACCAAGAGACCCAGTACTTC.

This sequence joins TRBV7-8 and TRBJ2-3, with D hard to call. Germline V lookup: CDR1 SGHVS, CDR2 FQNEAQ. The CDR3 is 12 amino acids. V was trimmed by 5 bases and J by 6 bases, leaving 9 bases between them. The CDR3 loop reads CASSILPDTQYF. The CDR3 DNA reads as TGTGCCAGCAGCATCCTACCGGATACGCAGTATTTT.

This clonotype has only a few counts. The chain couples TRBV10-3 to TRBJ2-7; 8 bases are a match to TRBD2. V trimming: 3 bases; J trimming: 3 bases; junction bases outside the gene matches: 10. CDR1 is ENHRY, CDR2 SYGVKD, per germline. CDR3 length equals 16 residues. The CDR3 region has the DNA TGTGCCATCAGTGACCTAGGGACTAGGACCGTCTACGAGCAGTACTTC. It translates to CAISDLGTRTVYEQYF.

This clonotype appeared many times. This rearrangement joins TRBV12-3 or TRBV12-4 to TRBJ2-2; 7 bases line up with TRBD1. V lost 3 bases and J lost 9; bases outside the gene matches: 13. This CDR3 is built from 16 residues. CDR3 nucleotide sequence: TGTGCCAGCAGTTTCGAACAGGGGTACACCGGTAGGGAGCTGTTTTTT. Translated, it gives CASSFEQGYTGRELFF.

Only a few counts were recorded for this clonotype. The genes are TRBV10-3 and TRBJ1-3; the D gene is possibly TRBD1 (5 bases). Germline CDR1 ENHRY, CDR2 SYGVKD. The CDR3 runs 16 residues. V lost 6 bases to trimming and J lost 0 bases, with 15 bases between them. For the CDR3, the DNA is TGTGCCATCAGCCCCGGGACGCAACACTCTGGAAACACCATATATTTT. This encodes CAISPGTQHSGNTIYF.

This clonotype was observed at least ten times. V gene TRBV18 combines with J gene TRBJ2-7; tentative D call: TRBD2 (6 bases). This CDR3 spans 14 amino acids. V gave up 2 bases and J gave up 4 bases, with 12 bases separating them. CDR1 and CDR2 (germline): KGHSH, LQKENI. This CDR3 is CASSPAGMKYEQYF. In DNA, the CDR3 is TGTGCCAGCTCACCAGCGGGGATGAAATACGAGCAGTACTTC.

The chain couples TRBV12-3 or TRBV12-4 to TRBJ1-5, with TRBD1 identical over 7 bases. The V gene end was trimmed by 3 bases and the J gene end by 5 bases; junction bases not matched to a gene: 7. The length of the CDR3 is 15 residues. In DNA, the CDR3 is TGTGCCAGCAGTTTCGCAGGGGGTGCGGATCAGCCCCAGCATTTT. Its protein is CASSFAGGADQPQHF.

V and J are TRBV12-3 or TRBV12-4 and TRBJ2-7, with 8 bases matching TRBD2. CDR3 length equals 14 residues. V shed 3 bases, J shed 5 bases, and the junction held 6 bases outside the gene matches. This chain's CDR3 is CASSFSGGGDEQYF. The CDR3 coding sequence is TGTGCCAGCAGTTTTTCGGGGGGGGGCGACGAGCAGTACTTC.

This clonotype was observed many times. This chain uses TRBV12-3 or TRBV12-4 with TRBJ1-4; D is unresolved. V lost 5 bases, J lost 8 bases, and 12 bases lay in between. CDR3 length: 13 residues. The CDR3 bases are TGTGCCAGCAGTGCCGGACGCCGGGAAAAACTGTTTTTT. It yields the protein CASSAGRREKLFF.

The chain couples TRBV18 to TRBJ2-1; D might be TRBD2 (8 bases). Germline values: CDR1 KGHSH, CDR2 LQKENI. V gave up 3 bases and J gave up 8 bases, with 20 bases separating them. CDR3 length equals 16 residues. The CDR3 coding sequence is TGTGCCAGCTCACCCCTAACTAGCGGAGGGGGCGATGAGCAGTTCTTC. This encodes CASSPLTSGGGDEQFF.

The chain links TRBV5-1 to TRBJ2-2; D may be TRBD1 or TRBD2 (5 bases each). The CDR3 spans 16 residues. Trimming left V 4 bases short and J 1 base short, with 14 bases between. Germline loops: CDR1 SGHRS, CDR2 YFSETQ. The CDR3 protein is CASSLGDSLNTGELFF. CDR3 nucleotides: TGCGCCAGCAGCCTGGGAGACAGCTTGAACACCGGGGAGCTGTTTTTT.

CDR3 sequence (DNA): TGTGCCTGGGAGTCAGCGGGGCTTTACAATGAGCAGTTCTTC. This codes for CAWESAGLYNEQFF. V gene TRBV30 combines with J gene TRBJ2-1; 7 positions match TRBD2. CDR3 length: 14 residues. Looked up from germline, CDR1 is GTSNPN and CDR2 is SVGIG (reference sequence). V lost 5 bases, J lost 4 bases, and 8 bases stayed unmatched.

This sequence joins TRBV5-1 and TRBJ1-2; unclear D gene. The CDR3 sequence is 13 residues long. V dropped 0 bases and J dropped 4 bases, with 7 bases sitting between them. CDR1 and CDR2 from the germline V gene are SGHRS and YFSETQ. This CDR3 is CASSLEGLYGYTF. In nucleotides, the CDR3 is TGCGCCAGCAGCTTGGAGGGTCTCTATGGCTACACCTTC.

The V gene is TRBV4-2, the J gene TRBJ2-3, with 12 bases fitting TRBD1. Germline-derived CDR1 and CDR2 are LGHNA and YNFKEQ. The CDR3 is 18 residues long. J was trimmed by 0 bases and V by 4 bases; bases with no gene match: 8. CDR3 loop: CASSRNRDRGLSTDTQYF. CDR3 nucleotides: TGTGCCAGCAGCCGAAACCGGGACAGGGGGCTGAGCACAGATACGCAGTATTTT.

The sample holds a few counts of this clonotype. V usage is TRBV7-2 and J usage is TRBJ2-2; D is perhaps TRBD2 (7 bases). The V end lost 5 bases, the J end lost 4 bases, and 17 bases lay between the germline ends. CDR1 is SGHTA, CDR2 FQGNSA, per germline. CDR3 length equals 16 residues. CDR3 region: CASSPFGGALTGELFF. CDR3 DNA: TGTGCCAGCAGCCCATTTGGGGGGGCGCTCACCGGGGAGCTGTTTTTT.

In this sample, this clonotype turned up many times. The CDR3 reads CASILSGTSGTDTQYF. The CDR3 nucleotides are TGTGCCAGCATTCTTTCGGGGACTAGCGGCACAGATACGCAGTATTTT. The rearrangement links TRBV12-3 or TRBV12-4 to TRBJ2-3, with TRBD2 identical over 10 bases. This CDR3 comprises 16 residues. The V gene end was trimmed by 7 bases and the J gene end by 1 base; junction bases not matched to a gene: 8.